This TCR beta chain was retrieved from a study of shared clonotypes between healthy human individuals. Study-wide context: In total, the donors were a couple of women and a few men aged 18 to 49. For every donor, three CD4 naive, three CD4 memory, two CD8 naive and one CD8 memory plates were used.

In the original processing: There were no quality scores in the junction-only immunoSEQ sequences, so filtering differed. Clones were sequenced by immunoSEQ multiplex PCR, and TCRdb holds only the in-frame ones, with some missing. That table supplies the V and J calls and clone size; D and trimming were determined from the DNA. The sample shows approximately 620,000 clones, about 96% of them seen only once. V lost 5 bases and J lost 2; bases outside the gene matches: 2. Germline loops: CDR1 MNHNY, CDR2 SVGAGI (reference sequence). This CDR3 region has 14 residues. The TCR originated in a woman aged 25 to 39 in good health. Sequencing used naive CD4+ T cells sorted from blood. Subset meaning: CD45RA+ positively selected. The V gene is TRBV6-6, the J gene TRBJ2-2, with 7 bases aligning to TRBD1. The CDR3 DNA reads TGTGCCAGCAGTCGGACAGGCAACACCGGGGAGCTGTTTTTT. Its protein product is CASSRTGNTGELFF.